The 24 T cell receptor beta chains in this list originate from one sample, sequenced in a study of CD8 T cells in ankylosing spondylitis (dated 2017 in TCRdb). The paper's findings and limits, for the study overall: A TCR beta motif of seven or eight highly homologous amino acid variants appeared characteristic of blood from ankylosing spondylitis patients.

Preparation of the library involved 5' RACE. TCRdb records Illumina HiSeq 2500 as the sequencer. The public reads were reanalyzed by TCRdb: fastp trimming at Q25, MiXCR alignment, in-frame beta chains only. Each entry is one CDR3 protein sequence, shown with its most common DNA and genes. Within this sample are 400,000 or so distinct CDR3 sequences, with about 24% of them counted one time only. The ten most abundant clones make up roughly 1% of the sample. No antigens are known for them. The source material was blood, either unsorted or a sorted T cell fraction (not recorded which). These TCRs come from a male donor with ankylosing spondylitis.

CDR3 bases: TGCAGTGCTAGAGAGGCGACGCGAAACACCGGGGAGCTGTTTTTT. This gives the protein CSAREATRNTGELFF. V usage is TRBV20-1 and J usage is TRBJ2-2; no definite D call. The V gene lost 0 bases and the J gene lost 2 bases, with 10 bases spanning the gap. CDR1 is DFQATT and CDR2 is SNEGSKA in the germline V gene (reference sequence). This CDR3 spans 15 amino acids.

The chain couples TRBV7-9 to TRBJ1-1, with 11 bases aligning to TRBD1. Germline V gene data show CDR1 as SEHNR and CDR2 as FQNEAQ (reference sequence). J gave up 1 base and V 4 bases, and 2 bases lay outside the gene matches. CDR3 size: 15 residues. The DNA of the CDR3 is TGTGCCAGCAGCTGGACAGGGGGCGCGAACACTGAAGCTTTCTTT. This codes for CASSWTGGANTEAFF.

V is TRBV20-1 and J is TRBJ1-5; no clear D. Germline V gives CDR1 DFQATT, CDR2 SNEGSKA (reference sequence). V lost 3 bases to trimming and J lost 0 bases, with 6 bases between them. CDR3 length equals 13 residues. The CDR3 DNA sequence: TGCAGTGCTAGCCCACATAGCAATCAGCCCCAGCATTTT. Residues: CSASPHSNQPQHF.

V and J are TRBV5-1 and TRBJ2-3, with 11 nucleotides matching TRBD1. Germline trimming cut 4 bases from V and 5 bases from J; bases unmatched to any gene: 6. Germline CDR1 SGHRS, CDR2 YFSETQ. The CDR3 has 15 amino acids. CDR3 sequence reads: CASSTRDRGIDTQYF. CDR3 nucleotide sequence: TGCGCCAGCAGCACCCGGGACAGGGGGATAGATACGCAGTATTTT.

This clonotype was observed a few times. The chain carries TRBV7-2 and TRBJ1-2; tentative D call: TRBD1 (5 bases). The CDR3 runs to 15 residues. The ends were cut back, 0 bases at V and 2 bases at J, with 10 bases in the middle. The germline V gene encodes CDR1 SGHTA and CDR2 FQGNSA. The CDR3 DNA sequence: TGTGCCAGCAGCTTAGCCGGGACCAAAAACTATGGCTACACCTTC. Protein product: CASSLAGTKNYGYTF.

V is TRBV20-1 and J is TRBJ2-2; either TRBD1 or TRBD2 may supply D (5 bases each). Germline values: CDR1 DFQATT, CDR2 SNEGSKA (reference sequence). The CDR3 contains 14 residues. Trimming stripped 3 bases from V and 4 bases from J, with 12 bases between. The CDR3 loop reads CSASIRGTTGELFF. The DNA of the CDR3 is TGCAGTGCTAGTATCCGGGGCACCACCGGGGAGCTGTTTTTT.

The V call is TRBV7-2, the J call TRBJ1-2, with D hard to call. Trimming pared 2 bases from V and 3 bases from J, leaving 13 bases between. CDR1 and CDR2 (germline): SGHTA, FQGNSA. The CDR3 runs to 15 residues. This CDR3 is CASSLSQAQYYGYTF. DNA for the CDR3: TGTGCCAGCAGCTTAAGTCAGGCACAATACTATGGCTACACCTTC.

This chain connects TRBV12-3 or TRBV12-4 to TRBJ1-6, with D possibly being TRBD1 (6 bases). V was clipped by 3 bases and J by 7 bases, with 13 bases between them. CDR3 length: 15 amino acids. In DNA, the CDR3 is TGTGCCAGCAGTTTTAACGGGGGGCGAAATTCACCCCTCCACTTT. Amino acid sequence: CASSFNGGRNSPLHF.

This clonotype was observed many times. The genes are TRBV12-3 or TRBV12-4 and TRBJ2-2; 8 nucleotides match TRBD1. The CDR3 covers 14 residues. The V and J ends lost 11 bases and 2 bases, in that order; junction bases with no gene match: 7. The CDR3 region has the DNA TGTGCCTGGGAGACAGGGGTTAACACCGGGGAGCTGTTTTTT. This gives the protein CAWETGVNTGELFF.

The rearrangement joins TRBV29-1 to TRBJ2-7; 7 bases match TRBD2. The germline V gene encodes CDR1 SQVTM and CDR2 ANQGSEA. The J segment lost 2 bases and the V segment lost 4 bases, leaving 8 bases of the junction unmatched. The CDR3 sequence is 14 residues long. The CDR3 spells CSVGGGGPPYEQYF. The CDR3 nucleotides read TGCAGCGTTGGTGGGGGAGGGCCCCCCTACGAGCAGTACTTC.

V and J are TRBV27 and TRBJ2-1; weak D call: TRBD1 (6 bases). Trimming left V 4 bases short and J 2 bases short, with 12 bases between. CDR1 and CDR2 from the germline V gene are MNHEY and SMNVEV (reference sequence). The CDR3 consists of 15 residues. This CDR3 is CASSWTADAYNEQFF. CDR3 nucleotides: TGTGCCAGCAGTTGGACAGCAGACGCCTACAATGAGCAGTTCTTC.

This clonotype was observed a handful of times. The chain employs TRBV12-3 or TRBV12-4 and TRBJ2-2, with TRBD2 as a possible D gene (5 bases). CDR3 length: 15 residues. Deletions cut 6 bases from V and 0 bases from J, with 11 bases between. CDR3 sequence reads: CASSRTGANTGELFF. The CDR3 bases are TGTGCCAGCAGCCGAACCGGGGCGAACACCGGGGAGCTGTTTTTT.

The gene calls are TRBV15 and TRBJ2-3; D is possibly TRBD2 (6 bases). The CDR3 covers 14 residues. Trimming took 4 bases from V and 2 from J, leaving 10 bases between them. CDR1 and CDR2 from the germline V gene are LNHNV and YYDKDF (reference sequence). In DNA form, the CDR3 reads TGTGCCACCAGCACCAGACTAGACACAGATACGCAGTATTTT. It specifies CATSTRLDTDTQYF.

This sequence joins TRBV20-1 and TRBJ2-7; D is possibly TRBD2 (5 bases). The CDR3 is made up of 13 amino acids. V was cut by 6 bases and J by 4 bases, with 16 bases left in between. Germline V lookup: CDR1 DFQATT, CDR2 SNEGSKA (reference sequence). In DNA form, the CDR3 reads TGCAGTGCAAGGAGGAGCGGCTCATACGAGCAGTACGTC. Translation: CSARRSGSYEQYV.

In its sample, this clonotype was seen once. The chain links TRBV15 to TRBJ1-1; D not resolved. CDR1 is LNHNV and CDR2 is YYDKDF in the germline V gene (reference sequence). With 0 bases removed from V and 2 bases from J, the gap between germline ends came to 7 bases. This CDR3 has 14 amino acids. The chain's CDR3 is CATSRDRLNTEAFF. The CDR3 DNA is TGTGCCACCAGCAGAGACAGACTCAACACTGAAGCTTTCTTT.

The chain carries TRBV12-3 or TRBV12-4 and TRBJ1-4, with a possible D match to TRBD1 (5 bases). The CDR3 contains 14 residues. The V and J ends lost 6 bases and 1 base respectively, with 9 bases between them. CDR3 sequence (DNA): TGTGCCAGCAGCAGACAGCGAACTAATGAAAAACTGTTTTTT. The encoded protein is CASSRQRTNEKLFF.

The gene calls are TRBV19 and TRBJ1-5; TRBD1 is a possible D gene (5 bases). The CDR3 totals 13 residues. V was trimmed by 5 bases and J by 7 bases, leaving 12 bases between them. CDR1 and CDR2 from the germline V gene are LNHDA and SQIVND (reference sequence). CDR3 region: CASSRQEGQPQHF. The CDR3, as DNA: TGTGCCAGTAGTCGGCAGGAGGGGCAGCCCCAGCATTTT. The full variable domain, its missing parts supplied by reference TRBV19 and TRBJ1-5, is DGGITQSPKYLFRKEGQNVTLSCEQNLNHDAMYWYRQDPGQGLRLIYYSQIVNDFQKGDIAEGYSVSREKKESFPLTVTSAQKNPTAFYLCASSRQEGQPQHFGDGTRLSIL.

This clonotype was counted many times. The gene calls are TRBV6-2 or TRBV6-3 and TRBJ2-7; no firm D call. V shed 5 bases and J shed 9 bases, with 14 bases lying between them. The CDR3 extends over 12 amino acids. CDR1 and CDR2 (germline): MNHEY, SVGEGT. The CDR3 sequence is CASSPAGSVQYF. DNA of the CDR3: TGTGCCAGCAGTCCAGCCGGTTCCGTGCAGTACTTC.

This clonotype was seen a handful of times. This rearrangement joins TRBV4-1 to TRBJ1-6, with D maybe TRBD1 (6 bases). There are 14 residues in the CDR3. Trimming left V 1 base short and J 10 bases short, with 11 bases between. Germline-derived CDR1 and CDR2 are MGHRA and YSYEKL. CDR3 in DNA: TGCGCCAGCAGCCAAGCCAACAGGGAGTCACCCCTCCACTTT. Amino acid sequence: CASSQANRESPLHF.

The chain recombines TRBV20-1 with TRBJ2-1; D may be TRBD2 (6 bases). Germline V gives CDR1 DFQATT, CDR2 SNEGSKA (reference sequence). The CDR3 is 14 amino acids. V shed 5 bases and J shed 8 bases, with 19 bases lying between them. The CDR3 loop is CSAAPWPTSYEQFF. Here the CDR3 DNA reads TGCAGTGCTGCACCCTGGCCTACTAGCTATGAGCAGTTCTTC.

The chain combines TRBV20-1 with TRBJ2-1; D is possibly TRBD2 (6 bases). The CDR3 contains 14 residues. With 3 bases removed from V and 8 bases from J, the gap between germline ends came to 17 bases. Germline V CDR1 and CDR2: DFQATT, SNEGSKA (reference sequence). The CDR3 DNA follows: TGCAGTGCTAGGGAAACCGGGGGTGGCGATGAGCAGTTCTTC. It specifies CSARETGGGDEQFF.

This chain joins TRBV29-1 and TRBJ2-1, with 12 bases matching TRBD2. V was clipped by 7 bases and J by 10 bases; unmatched bases: 5. The CDR3 runs to 12 residues. Germline assignment: CDR1 SQVTM and CDR2 ANQGSEA. The CDR3 DNA follows: TGCAGCGCGCGACTAGCGGGAGACGAGCAGTTCTTC. Its protein product is CSARLAGDEQFF.

This clonotype was seen only a few times. The rearrangement uses TRBV5-1 and TRBJ2-5; tentatively, D is TRBD2 (5 bases). Germline CDR1 is SGHRS and CDR2 is YFSETQ. CDR3 length: 14 amino acids. Trimming took off 0 bases at V and 4 bases at J, with 10 bases between the two ends. CDR3 sequence (DNA): TGCGCCAGCAGCTTGGCCAATGGAGGAGAGACCCAGTACTTC. Translated, it gives CASSLANGGETQYF.

This clonotype has more than one count but fewer than ten. The chain employs TRBV5-1 and TRBJ2-4, with D hard to call. The germline gives CDR1 SGHRS, CDR2 YFSETQ. V was pared by 0 bases and J by 0 bases, with 10 bases between. The CDR3 has 16 amino acids. The CDR3 DNA follows: TGCGCCAGCAGCTTGGCTAGGGATTTAGCCAAAAACATTCAGTACTTC. It codes for CASSLARDLAKNIQYF.